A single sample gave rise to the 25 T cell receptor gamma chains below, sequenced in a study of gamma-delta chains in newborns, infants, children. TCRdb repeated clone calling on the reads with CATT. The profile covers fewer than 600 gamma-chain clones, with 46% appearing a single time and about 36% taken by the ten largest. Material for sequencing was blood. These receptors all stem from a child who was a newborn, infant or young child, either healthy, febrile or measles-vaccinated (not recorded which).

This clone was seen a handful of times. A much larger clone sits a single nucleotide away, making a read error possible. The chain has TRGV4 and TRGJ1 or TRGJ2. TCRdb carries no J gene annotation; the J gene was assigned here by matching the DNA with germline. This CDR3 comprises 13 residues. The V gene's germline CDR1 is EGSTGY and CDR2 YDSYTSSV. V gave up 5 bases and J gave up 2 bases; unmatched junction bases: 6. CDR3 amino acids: CATWGLDYYKKLF. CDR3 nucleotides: TGTGCCACCTGGGGCCTGGATTATTATAAGAAACTCTTT.

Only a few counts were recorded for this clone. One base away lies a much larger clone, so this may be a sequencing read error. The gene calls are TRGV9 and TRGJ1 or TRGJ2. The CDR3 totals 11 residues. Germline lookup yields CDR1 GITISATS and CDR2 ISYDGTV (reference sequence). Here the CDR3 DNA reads TGTGCCTTGTGTGAGGTGGATAAGAAACTCTTT. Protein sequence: CALCEVDKKLF.

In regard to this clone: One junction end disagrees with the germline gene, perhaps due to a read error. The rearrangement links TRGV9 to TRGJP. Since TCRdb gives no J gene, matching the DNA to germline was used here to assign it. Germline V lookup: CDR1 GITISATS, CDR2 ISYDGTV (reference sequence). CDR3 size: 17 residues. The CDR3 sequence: CALWGVQKELGKKIKVF. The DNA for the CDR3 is TGTGCCTTGTGGGGGGTGCAAAAAGAGTTGGGCAAAAAAATCAAGGTATTT.

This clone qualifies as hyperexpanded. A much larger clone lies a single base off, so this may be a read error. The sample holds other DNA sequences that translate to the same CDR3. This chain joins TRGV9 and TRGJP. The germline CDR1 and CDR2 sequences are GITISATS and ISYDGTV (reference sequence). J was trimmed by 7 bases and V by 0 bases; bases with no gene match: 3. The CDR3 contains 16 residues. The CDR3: CALWEVHELGKKIKVF. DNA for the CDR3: TGTGCCTTGTGGGAGGTGCACGAGTTGGGCAAAAAAATCAAGGTATTT.

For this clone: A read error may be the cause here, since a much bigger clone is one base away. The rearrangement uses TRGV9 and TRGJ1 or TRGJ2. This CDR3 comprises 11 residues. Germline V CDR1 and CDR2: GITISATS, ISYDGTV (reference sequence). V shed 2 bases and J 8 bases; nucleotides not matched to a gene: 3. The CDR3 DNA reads TGTGCCTTGTGGGAGGGGGATAAGAAACTCTTT. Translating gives CALWEGDKKLF.

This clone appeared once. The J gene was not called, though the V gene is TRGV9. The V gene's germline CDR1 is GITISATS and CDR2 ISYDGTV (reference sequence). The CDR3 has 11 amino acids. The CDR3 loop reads CALWEMKNKLF. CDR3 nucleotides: TGTGCCTTGTGGGAGATGAAAAACAAACTATTT.

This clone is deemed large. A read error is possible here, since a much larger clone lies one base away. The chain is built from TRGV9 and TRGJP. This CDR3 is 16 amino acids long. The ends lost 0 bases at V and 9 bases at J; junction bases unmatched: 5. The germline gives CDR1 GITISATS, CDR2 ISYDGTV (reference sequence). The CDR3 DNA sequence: TGTGCCTTGTGGGAGGTGCGAGGGTTGGGCAAAAAAATCAAGGTATTT. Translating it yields CALWEVRGLGKKIKVF.

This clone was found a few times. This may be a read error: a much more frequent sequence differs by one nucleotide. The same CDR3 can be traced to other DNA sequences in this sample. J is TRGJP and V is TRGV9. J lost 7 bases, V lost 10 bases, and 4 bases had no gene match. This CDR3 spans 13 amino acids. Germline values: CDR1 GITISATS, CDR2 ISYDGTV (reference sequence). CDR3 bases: TGTGCCTTCCAGGAGTTGGGCAAAAAAATCAAGGTATTT. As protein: CAFQELGKKIKVF.

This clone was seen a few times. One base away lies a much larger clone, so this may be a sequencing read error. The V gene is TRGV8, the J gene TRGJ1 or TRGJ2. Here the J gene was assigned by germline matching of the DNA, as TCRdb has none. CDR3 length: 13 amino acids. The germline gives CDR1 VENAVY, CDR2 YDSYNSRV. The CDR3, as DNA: TGTGCCACCCGGGATTGGCCTTATTATAAGAAACTCTTT. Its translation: CATRDWPYYKKLF.

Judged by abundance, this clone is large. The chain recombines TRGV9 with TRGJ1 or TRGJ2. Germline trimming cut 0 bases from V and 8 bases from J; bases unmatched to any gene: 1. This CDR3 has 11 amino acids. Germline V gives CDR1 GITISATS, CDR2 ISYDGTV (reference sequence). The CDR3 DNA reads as TGTGCCTTGTGGGAGGTGGATAAGAAACTCTTT. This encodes CALWEVDKKLF.

CDR3 DNA sequence: TGTGCCTTGTGGGAGGTATCGCCCAATAAAAACAAACTATTT. Amino acid sequence: CALWEVSPNKNKLF. The V gene corresponds to TRGV9; no J gene was called. CDR3 size: 14 residues. The germline V gene encodes CDR1 GITISATS and CDR2 ISYDGTV (reference sequence).

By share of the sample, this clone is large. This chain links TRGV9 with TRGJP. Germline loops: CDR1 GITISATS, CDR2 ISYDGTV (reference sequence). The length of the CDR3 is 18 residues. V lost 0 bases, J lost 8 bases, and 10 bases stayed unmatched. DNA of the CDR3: TGTGCCTTGTGGGAGGTGCTTGGTAGGAAGTTGGGCAAAAAAATCAAGGTATTT. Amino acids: CALWEVLGRKLGKKIKVF.

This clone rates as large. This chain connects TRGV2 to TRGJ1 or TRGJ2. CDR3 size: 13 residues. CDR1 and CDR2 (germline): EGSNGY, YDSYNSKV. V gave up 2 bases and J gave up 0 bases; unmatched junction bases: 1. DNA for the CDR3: TGTGCCACCTGGGACGCGAATTATTATAAGAAACTCTTT. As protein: CATWDANYYKKLF.

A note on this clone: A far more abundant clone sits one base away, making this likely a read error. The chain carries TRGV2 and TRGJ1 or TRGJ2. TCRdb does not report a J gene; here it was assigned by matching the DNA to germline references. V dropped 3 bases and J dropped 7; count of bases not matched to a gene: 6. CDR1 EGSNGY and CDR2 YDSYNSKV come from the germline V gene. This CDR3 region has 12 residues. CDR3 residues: CATWDSEYKKLF. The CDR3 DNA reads TGTGCCACCTGGGACTCGGAGTATAAGAAACTCTTT.

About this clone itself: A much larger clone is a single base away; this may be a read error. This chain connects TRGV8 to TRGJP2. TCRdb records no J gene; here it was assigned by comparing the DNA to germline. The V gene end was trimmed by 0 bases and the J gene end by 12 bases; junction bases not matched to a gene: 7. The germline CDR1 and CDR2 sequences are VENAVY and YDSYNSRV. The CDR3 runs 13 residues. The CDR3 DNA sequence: TGTGCCACCTGGGATAGGCCTTTTGGGATCAAGACGTTT. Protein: CATWDRPFGIKTF.

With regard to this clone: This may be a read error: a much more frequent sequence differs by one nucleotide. The CDR3 bases are TGTGCCACCTGGGATAGGGTGGCTCGTGATTGGATCGAGACGTTT. Translated, it gives CATWDRVARDWIETF. No J gene was named, though the V gene is TRGV8. The CDR3 is made up of 15 amino acids. Germline CDR1 and CDR2: VENAVY and YDSYNSRV.

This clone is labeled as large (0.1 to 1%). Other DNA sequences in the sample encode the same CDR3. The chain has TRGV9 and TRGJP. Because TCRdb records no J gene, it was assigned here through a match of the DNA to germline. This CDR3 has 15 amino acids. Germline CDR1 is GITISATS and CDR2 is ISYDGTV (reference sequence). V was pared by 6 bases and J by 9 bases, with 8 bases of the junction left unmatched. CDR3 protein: CALWRKVLGKKIKVF. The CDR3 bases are TGTGCCTTGTGGCGAAAGGTGTTGGGCAAAAAAATCAAGGTATTT.

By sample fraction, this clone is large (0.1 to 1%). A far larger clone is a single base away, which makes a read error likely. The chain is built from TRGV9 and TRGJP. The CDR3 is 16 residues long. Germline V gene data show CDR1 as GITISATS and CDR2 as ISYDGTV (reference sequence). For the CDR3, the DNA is TGTGCCTTGTGTGAGGTGCAAGAGTTGGGCAAAAAAATCAAGGTATTT. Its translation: CALCEVQELGKKIKVF.

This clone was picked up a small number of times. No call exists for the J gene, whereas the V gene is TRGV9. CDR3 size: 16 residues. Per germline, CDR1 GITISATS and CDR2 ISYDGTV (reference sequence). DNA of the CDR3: TGTGCCCTGTGGGAGGTGAGAGAGTTGGGCAAAAAAATCAAGGTATTC. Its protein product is CALWEVRELGKKIKVF.

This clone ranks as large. CDR3 loop: CATWDRSSDWIKTF. The CDR3 region has the DNA TGTGCCACCTGGGACCGAAGTAGTGATTGGATCAAGACGTTT. V usage is TRGV2 and J usage is TRGJP2. Per the germline V gene, CDR1 is EGSNGY and CDR2 is YDSYNSKV. After removal of 3 bases from V and 2 bases from J, the junction contained 3 bases not matched to a gene. This CDR3 is built from 14 residues.

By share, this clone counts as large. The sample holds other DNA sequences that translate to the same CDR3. The CDR3 reads CALWEDQELGKKIKVF. The CDR3 DNA sequence: TGTGCCTTGTGGGAGGACCAAGAGTTGGGCAAAAAAATCAAGGTATTT. The chain recombines TRGV9 with TRGJP. CDR3 length equals 16 residues. Germline CDR1 and CDR2: GITISATS and ISYDGTV (reference sequence). The V and J ends lost 2 bases and 4 bases, in that order; junction bases with no gene match: 2.

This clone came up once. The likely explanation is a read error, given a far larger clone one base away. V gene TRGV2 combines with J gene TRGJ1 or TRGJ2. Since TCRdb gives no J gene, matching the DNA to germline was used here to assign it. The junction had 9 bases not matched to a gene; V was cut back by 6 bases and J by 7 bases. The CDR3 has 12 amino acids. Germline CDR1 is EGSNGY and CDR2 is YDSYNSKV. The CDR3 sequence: CATWYSGYKKLF. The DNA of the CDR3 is TGTGCCACCTGGTACTCGGGGTATAAGAAACTCTTT.

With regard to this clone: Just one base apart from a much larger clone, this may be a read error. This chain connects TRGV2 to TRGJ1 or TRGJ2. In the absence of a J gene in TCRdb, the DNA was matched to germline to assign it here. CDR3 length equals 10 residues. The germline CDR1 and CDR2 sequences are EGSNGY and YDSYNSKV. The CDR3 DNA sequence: TGTGCCTCCTGGGACGAGAAGAAACTCTTT. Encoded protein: CASWDEKKLF.

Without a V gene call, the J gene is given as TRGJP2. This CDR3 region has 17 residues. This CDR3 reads CALWEDHLYSSDWIKTF. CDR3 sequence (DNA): TGTGCCTTGTGGGAGGACCACTTATATAGTAGTGATTGGATCAAGACGTTT.

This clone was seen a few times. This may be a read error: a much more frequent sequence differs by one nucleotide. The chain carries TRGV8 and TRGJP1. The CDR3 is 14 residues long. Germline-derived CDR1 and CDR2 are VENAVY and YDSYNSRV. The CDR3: CATWGYTTGWFKTF. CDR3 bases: TGTGCCACCTGGGGATATACCACTGGTTGGTTCAAGACATTT.